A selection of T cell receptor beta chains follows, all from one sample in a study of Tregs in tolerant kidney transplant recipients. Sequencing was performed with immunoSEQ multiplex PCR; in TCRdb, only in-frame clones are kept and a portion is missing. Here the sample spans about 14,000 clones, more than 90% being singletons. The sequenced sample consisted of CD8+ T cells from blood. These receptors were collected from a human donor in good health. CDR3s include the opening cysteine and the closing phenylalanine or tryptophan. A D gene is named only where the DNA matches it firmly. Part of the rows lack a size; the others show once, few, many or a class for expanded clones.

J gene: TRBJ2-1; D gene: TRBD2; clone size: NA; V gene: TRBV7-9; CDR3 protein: CASSLAGDYLYEQFF; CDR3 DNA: TGTGCCAGCAGCTTAGCGGGGGACTATCTCTATGAGCAGTTCTTC
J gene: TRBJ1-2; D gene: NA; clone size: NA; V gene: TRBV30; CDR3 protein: CAWSVGHEGYTF; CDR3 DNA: TGTGCCTGGAGTGTGGGACACGAGGGCTACACCTTC
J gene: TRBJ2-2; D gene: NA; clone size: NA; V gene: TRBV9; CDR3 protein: CASSVGGWRAGELFF; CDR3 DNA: TGTGCCAGCAGCGTAGGAGGGTGGCGGGCCGGGGAGCTGTTTTTT
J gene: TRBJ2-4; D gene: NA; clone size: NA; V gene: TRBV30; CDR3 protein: CAWSPPGYIQYF; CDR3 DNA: TGTGCCTGGAGTCCCCCGGGGTACATTCAGTACTTC
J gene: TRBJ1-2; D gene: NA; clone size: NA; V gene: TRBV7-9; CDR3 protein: CASSSFPLDSSYGYTF; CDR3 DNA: TGTGCCAGCAGCTCATTTCCCCTCGACAGCTCCTATGGCTACACCTTC
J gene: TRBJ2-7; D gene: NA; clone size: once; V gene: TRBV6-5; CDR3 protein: CASSYSTGYEQYF; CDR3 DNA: TGTGCCAGCAGTTACTCCACGGGCTACGAGCAGTACTTC
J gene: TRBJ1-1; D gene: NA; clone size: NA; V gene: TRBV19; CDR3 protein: CASRAGDTEAFF; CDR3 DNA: TGTGCCAGTAGAGCAGGGGACACTGAAGCTTTCTTT
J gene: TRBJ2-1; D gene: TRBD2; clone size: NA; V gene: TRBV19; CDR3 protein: CASSIVWTSSEQFF; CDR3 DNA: TGTGCCAGTAGTATAGTATGGACTAGCAGTGAGCAGTTCTTC
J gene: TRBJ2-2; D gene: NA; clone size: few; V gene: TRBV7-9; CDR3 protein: CASSLPGELFF; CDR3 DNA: TGTGCCAGCAGCTTACCAGGGGAGCTGTTTTTT
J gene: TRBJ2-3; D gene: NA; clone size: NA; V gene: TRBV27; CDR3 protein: CASVSGTDTQYF; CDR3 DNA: TGTGCCAGCGTTTCTGGAACAGATACGCAGTATTTT
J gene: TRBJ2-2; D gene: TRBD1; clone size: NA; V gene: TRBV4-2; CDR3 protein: CASSQPGTGYTGELFF; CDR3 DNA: TGTGCCAGCAGCCAACCCGGGACAGGGTACACCGGGGAGCTGTTTTTT
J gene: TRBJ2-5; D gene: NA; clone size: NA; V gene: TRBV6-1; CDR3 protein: CASRPGLAYLETQYF; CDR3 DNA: TGTGCCAGCAGACCGGGACTTGCCTACTTAGAGACCCAGTACTTC
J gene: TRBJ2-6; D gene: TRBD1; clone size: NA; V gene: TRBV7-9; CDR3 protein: CASRPRDSTSGANVLTF; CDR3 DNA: TGTGCCAGCAGGCCTCGGGACAGTACATCTGGGGCCAACGTCCTGACTTTC
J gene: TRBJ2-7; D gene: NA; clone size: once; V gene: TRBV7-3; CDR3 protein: CASSPLGQPYEQYF; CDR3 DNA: TGTGCCAGCAGCCCCCTTGGGCAGCCGTACGAGCAGTACTTC
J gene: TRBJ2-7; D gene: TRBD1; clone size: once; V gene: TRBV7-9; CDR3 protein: CASSLAAQGEPYEQYF; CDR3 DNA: TGTGCCAGCAGCTTAGCAGCGCAGGGGGAGCCCTACGAGCAGTACTTC
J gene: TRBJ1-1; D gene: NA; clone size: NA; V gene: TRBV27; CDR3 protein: CASSLLGDGTEAFF; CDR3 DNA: TGTGCCAGCAGTTTATTAGGGGACGGCACTGAAGCTTTCTTT
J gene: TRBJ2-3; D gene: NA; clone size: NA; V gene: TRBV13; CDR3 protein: CASSSQGGIDTQYF; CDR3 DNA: TGTGCCAGCAGCTCCCAAGGTGGGATAGATACGCAGTATTTT
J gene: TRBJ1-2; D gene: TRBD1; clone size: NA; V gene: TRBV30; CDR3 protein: CAWSGQNYGYTF; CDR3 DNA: TGTGCCTGGTCGGGACAGAACTATGGCTACACCTTC
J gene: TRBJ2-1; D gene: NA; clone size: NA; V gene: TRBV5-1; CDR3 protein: CASSLDHLYNEQFF; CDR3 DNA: TGCGCCAGCAGCTTGGACCACCTTTACAATGAGCAGTTCTTC
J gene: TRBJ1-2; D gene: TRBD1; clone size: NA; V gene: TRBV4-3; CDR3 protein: CASSQGSGTAYGYTF; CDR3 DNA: TGCGCCAGCAGCCAGGGTTCCGGGACAGCTTATGGCTACACCTTC
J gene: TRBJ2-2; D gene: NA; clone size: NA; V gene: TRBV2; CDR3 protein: CASRTNLGIRELFF; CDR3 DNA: TGTGCCAGCAGAACGAACCTGGGGATCCGGGAGCTGTTTTTT
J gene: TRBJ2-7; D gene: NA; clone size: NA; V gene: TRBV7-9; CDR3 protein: CASSQPGWGEVPSYEQYF; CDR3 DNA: TGTGCCAGCAGCCAACCGGGGTGGGGGGAAGTCCCTTCCTACGAGCAGTACTTC
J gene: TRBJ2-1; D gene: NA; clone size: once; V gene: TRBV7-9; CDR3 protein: CASSGTGEEQFF; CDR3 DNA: TGTGCCAGCAGCGGAACCGGGGAGGAGCAGTTCTTC
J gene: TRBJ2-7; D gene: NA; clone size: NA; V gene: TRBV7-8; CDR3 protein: CASSLISSLGTHSYEQYF; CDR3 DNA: TGTGCCAGCAGCTTAATTTCTAGCTTGGGGACACACTCCTACGAGCAGTACTTC
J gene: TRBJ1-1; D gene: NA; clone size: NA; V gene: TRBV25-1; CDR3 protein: CASSDLLGGSEAFF; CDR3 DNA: TGTGCCAGCAGTGACTTGCTCGGTGGTAGTGAAGCTTTCTTT
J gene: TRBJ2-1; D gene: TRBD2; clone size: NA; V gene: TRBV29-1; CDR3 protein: CSVDARLAGGNEQFF; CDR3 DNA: TGCAGCGTTGACGCCCGACTAGCGGGAGGCAATGAGCAGTTCTTC
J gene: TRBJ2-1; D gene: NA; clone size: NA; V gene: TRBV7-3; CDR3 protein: CASSLTVLALGEQFF; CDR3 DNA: TGTGCCAGCAGCTTAACAGTCCTTGCCCTAGGGGAGCAGTTCTTC
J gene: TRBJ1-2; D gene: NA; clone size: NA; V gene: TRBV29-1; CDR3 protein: CSVDVPTGNTF; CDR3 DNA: TGCAGCGTTGACGTTCCCACCGGGAACACCTTC
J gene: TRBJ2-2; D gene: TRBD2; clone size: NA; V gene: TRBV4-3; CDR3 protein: CASSPGMGGSTGELFF; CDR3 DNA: TGCGCCAGCAGCCCCGGTATGGGAGGGAGCACCGGGGAGCTGTTTTTT
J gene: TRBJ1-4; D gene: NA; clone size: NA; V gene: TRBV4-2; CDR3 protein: CASSHRQRATSEKLFF; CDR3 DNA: TGTGCCAGCAGCCATCGTCAACGGGCAACCTCCGAAAAACTGTTTTTT
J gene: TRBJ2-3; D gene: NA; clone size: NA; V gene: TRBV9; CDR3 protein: CASSVGTASSTDTQYF; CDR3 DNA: TGTGCCAGCAGCGTAGGAACAGCTAGTAGCACAGATACGCAGTATTTT
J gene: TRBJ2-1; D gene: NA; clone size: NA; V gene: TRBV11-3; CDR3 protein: CASSLQGSGYGTAYNEQFF; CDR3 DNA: TGTGCCAGCAGCTTACAGGGGAGCGGATACGGTACTGCGTACAATGAGCAGTTCTTC
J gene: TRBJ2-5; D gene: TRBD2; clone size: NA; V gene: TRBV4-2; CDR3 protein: CASSQNRMTSGLSKLETQYF; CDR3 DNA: TGTGCCAGCAGCCAAAACCGAATGACTAGCGGGCTATCCAAGCTGGAGACCCAGTACTTC
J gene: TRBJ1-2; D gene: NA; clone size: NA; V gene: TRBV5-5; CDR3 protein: CASSPGAGSGNYGYTF; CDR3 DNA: TGTGCCAGCAGCCCTGGGGCCGGATCAGGGAACTATGGCTACACCTTC
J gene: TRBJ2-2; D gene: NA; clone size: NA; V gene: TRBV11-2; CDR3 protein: CASSLFSNTGELFF; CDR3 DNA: TGTGCCAGCAGCTTATTTTCGAACACCGGGGAGCTGTTTTTT
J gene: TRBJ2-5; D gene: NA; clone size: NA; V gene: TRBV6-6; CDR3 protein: CASSYGWSETQYF; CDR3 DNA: TGTGCCAGCAGTTATGGGTGGAGCGAGACCCAGTACTTC
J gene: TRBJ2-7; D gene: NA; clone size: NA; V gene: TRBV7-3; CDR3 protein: CASSTSGVEEQYF; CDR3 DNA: TGTGCCAGCAGCACGTCAGGGGTAGAAGAGCAGTACTTC
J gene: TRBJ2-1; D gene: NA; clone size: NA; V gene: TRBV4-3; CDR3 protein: CASSQNAWDPGQFF; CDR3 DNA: TGCGCCAGCAGCCAGAATGCATGGGACCCAGGGCAGTTCTTC
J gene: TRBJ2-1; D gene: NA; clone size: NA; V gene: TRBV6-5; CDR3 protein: CASSYGRSRRGNEQFF; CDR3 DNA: TGTGCCAGCAGTTACGGGCGTTCGCGTAGGGGAAATGAGCAGTTCTTC
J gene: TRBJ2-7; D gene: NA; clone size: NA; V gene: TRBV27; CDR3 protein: CASSPNLYEQYF; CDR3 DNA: TGTGCCAGCAGTCCAAACCTCTACGAGCAGTACTTC
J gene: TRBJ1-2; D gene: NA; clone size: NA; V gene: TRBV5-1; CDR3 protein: CASSLEQGAVYGYTF; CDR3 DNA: TGCGCCAGCAGCTTGGAACAGGGAGCCGTCTATGGCTACACCTTC
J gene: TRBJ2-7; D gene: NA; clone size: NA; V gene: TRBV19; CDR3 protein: CASSKPDRTYEQYF; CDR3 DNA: TGTGCCAGTAGTAAGCCCGACAGGACCTACGAGCAGTACTTC
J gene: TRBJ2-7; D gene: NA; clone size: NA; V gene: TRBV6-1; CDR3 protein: CASKGSSYEQYF; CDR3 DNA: TGTGCCAGCAAGGGCAGCTCCTACGAGCAGTACTTC
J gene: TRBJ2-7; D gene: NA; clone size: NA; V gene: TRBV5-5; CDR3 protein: CASSPRRDGSYEQYF; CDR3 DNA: TGTGCCAGCAGCCCCCGGCGGGACGGCTCCTACGAGCAGTACTTC